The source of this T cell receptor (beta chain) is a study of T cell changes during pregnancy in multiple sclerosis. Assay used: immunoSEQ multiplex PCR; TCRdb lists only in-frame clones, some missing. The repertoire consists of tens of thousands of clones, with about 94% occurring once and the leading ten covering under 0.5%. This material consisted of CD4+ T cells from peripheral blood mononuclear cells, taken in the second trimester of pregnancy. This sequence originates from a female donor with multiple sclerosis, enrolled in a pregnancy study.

The CDR3 DNA reads TGTGCCAGCAGTTACTCCCGGGACAGGTCCTACGAGCAGTACTTC. Translated, it gives CASSYSRDRSYEQYF. The gene calls are TRBV6-5 and TRBJ2-7; 8 bases fit TRBD1. The germline gives CDR1 MNHEY, CDR2 SVGAGI. With V trimmed by 0 bases and J by 1 base, 2 bases remained unmatched. The CDR3 contains 15 residues.